This note documents a single TCR beta chain sequence. Its antigen is not yet known. No base quality information exists; no much larger clone differs at one position. TCRbeta CDR3 regions were amplified from genomic DNA using the immunoSEQ Assay, a bias-controlled multiplex PCR. In the paper's pipeline: The number of nucleated cells in each sample was estimated from the amplification of reference gene primers within the assay. Sequence reads were collapsed and filtered to measure the absolute abundance of every unique TCRbeta CDR3 rearrangement. Productive Simpson clonality was computed per sample as the square root of Simpson's diversity index over productive rearrangements. In its TCRdb copy, this immuneACCESS table keeps in-frame sequences only and misses some clones. Where compared with another copy, unresolved V genes explain less than half of these, and the others have no known cause. V, J and clone size are those of that table, while D and trimming were read from the DNA. Here the sample has about 60,000 clones; over 60% occur a single time. The ten largest clones take up roughly a fifth of the sample.

The CDR3 covers 13 residues, taking in both the cysteine and the phenylalanine. The DNA shown is the 39-base CDR3, in frame from base 1. CDR1 and CDR2, per the germline V gene, are SGHRS and YFSETQ. V trim: 2 bases; J trim: 2 bases; unmatched bases: 1. The data stem from a study of blood T cell repertoires in COVID-19 (dated by TCRdb to 2018 to 2021). As for the study more broadly: The collaborator samples originated in the United States, Italy and Spain and spanned the acute and convalescent phases of COVID-19. The prospective study material was composed of cDNA or gDNA derived from T cells, B-cell-depleted T cells, or PBMCs. The dataset comprised deeply sampled blood TCRbeta repertoires from subjects exposed to, actively infected with, or recovered from COVID-19. The repertoires were made available in a free public database intended to serve as a resource for research on the immune response to SARS-CoV-2. Samples were obtained from the ongoing ImmuneRACE study (first 160 participants) and from 1,254 subjects provided by 6 global collaborators. The sample metadata nearly always contained a de-identified subject ID, COVID-19 status, age in years and sex. Where HLA class I and class II types were available, the types were taken from metadata supplied by the sample provider, not from assay-based typing. Here is what the overall study found, with its caveats: The amount of clinical and demographic metadata varied by source and participant and was provided uncurated.

At one collaborating source in Seattle, patients were enrolled during active infection and were followed longitudinally through the course of disease. Whole blood was collected in K2EDTA tubes by collaborating institutions according to the institutions' own protocols. Collaborator samples were shipped for TCRbeta analysis as frozen whole blood, isolated PBMCs, or DNA extracted from either sample type. Recombination joined TRBV5-1 with TRBJ2-7; 7 bases in the junction line up with TRBD1. This clonotype originated in a man aged 25-45 years with COVID-19, enrolled during active disease. Sequenced material: peripheral blood. The CDR3 loop reads CASSLQGTYEQYF. In nucleotide form, the sequence is TGCGCCAGCAGCTTACAGGGGACCTACGAGCAGTACTTC.